The entry below gives a single T cell receptor (beta chain) sequence along with its context. Its specificity is not known. Profiling relied on immunoSEQ multiplex PCR, and the TCRdb table lists in-frame clones only, not all of them. In the table there are 350,000 to 500,000 clones, more than 75% of which are singletons. Indicated treatment: roughly 18 received Ad26.COV2.S at low or high dose, single or two shots; roughly 5 received placebo; per-sample allocation not given. Sampling took place 63 days after the first vaccine or placebo injection. The data stem from a study of Ad26.COV2.S vaccination and SARS-CoV-2 variants. The study, taken as a whole, reports: Vaccinees displayed broader spike-specific TCR repertoires than placebo recipients.

V lost 2 bases and J 5 bases, leaving 18 bases between the germline ends. The CDR3 covers 16 residues. Germline CDR1 and CDR2: SGHTA and FQGNSA. The origin of this receptor is a person aged 18-65 years who received the Ad26.COV2.S COVID-19 vaccine or a placebo. The sequenced sample was peripheral blood, obtained in a trial of Ad26.COV2.S vaccine versus placebo. The rearrangement links TRBV7-2 to TRBJ2-5; possible D gene TRBD2, 7 bases. In DNA, the CDR3 is TGTGCCAGCAGCTTATTTGCCGGGGGGCCGGGGGAGACCCAGTACTTC. Translated: CASSLFAGGPGETQYF. Full variable domain (rest looked up from reference TRBV7-2 and TRBJ2-5): GAGVSQSPSNKVTEKGKDVELRCDPISGHTALYWYRQSLGQGLEFLIYFQGNSAPDKSGLPSDRFSAERTGGSVSTLTIQRTQQEDSAVYLCASSLFAGGPGETQYFGPGTRLLVL.